Reported below is one T cell receptor (beta chain). Its target is unknown. In germline, CDR1 is LNHDA, CDR2 SQIVND (reference sequence). The ends were cut back, 4 bases at V and 0 bases at J, with 4 bases in the middle. This CDR3 contains 13 residues. The entry originates in a study of CD8+CD57+ T cells in acquired aplastic anemia. Points from the study as a whole: When set against total CD4+ and CD8+ pools, CD8+CD57+ cells in patients had lower diversity. Controls did not differ significantly from patients in CD8+ Simpson's diversity. There were twenty-nine CD8+ CDR3 sequences that occurred in both patients and controls.

Patients who underwent sequencing had shown CD8+CD57+ cell expansion by flow cytometry. Therapy had not been given to patients before blood sampling. The use of genomic DNA as template underpinned the TCR beta VDJ and CDR3 profiling. TCRdb used MiXCR to reprocess the reads, holding one entry per CDR3 protein. The table has some 16,000 distinct CDR3 sequences, less than 45% seen once. V gene TRBV19 combines with J gene TRBJ2-4; no clear D gene. The source of this sequence is a human donor with aplastic anemia. Specimen: CD8+CD57+ T cells sorted from PBMCs. Subset given: bead-enriched CD8+CD57+ effector memory T cells from SAA patients. The CDR3 region has the DNA TGTGCCAGTAGTACGTCAGCCAAAAACATTCAGTACTTC. Translation gives CASSTSAKNIQYF.